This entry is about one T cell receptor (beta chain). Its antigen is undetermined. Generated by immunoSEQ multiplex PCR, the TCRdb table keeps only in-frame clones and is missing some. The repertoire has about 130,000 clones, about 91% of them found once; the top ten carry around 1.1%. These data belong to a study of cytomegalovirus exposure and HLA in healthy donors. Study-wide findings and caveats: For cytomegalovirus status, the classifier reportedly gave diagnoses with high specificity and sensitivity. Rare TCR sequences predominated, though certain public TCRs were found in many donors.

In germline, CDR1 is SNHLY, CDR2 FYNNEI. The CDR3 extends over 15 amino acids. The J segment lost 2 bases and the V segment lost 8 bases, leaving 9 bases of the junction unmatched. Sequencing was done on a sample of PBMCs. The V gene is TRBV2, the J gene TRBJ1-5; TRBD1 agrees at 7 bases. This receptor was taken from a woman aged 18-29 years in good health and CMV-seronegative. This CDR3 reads CASESQGVGNQPQHF. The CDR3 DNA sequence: TGTGCCAGCGAGAGCCAGGGGGTCGGCAATCAGCCCCAGCATTTT.